These 2 T cell receptor beta chains were all obtained from the same sample, sequenced in a study of spatial heterogeneity in lung cancer. Time point indicated: sample taken at primary tumor resection. Using its own MiXCR run on the 5' RACE reads, TCRdb lists one record per CDR3 protein. In the table there are over 1,000 distinct CDR3 sequences, around 39% of which are singletons. The sequenced sample was normal lung tissue next to the tumor, obtained at surgery. The receptor set was obtained from a male donor with early-stage non-small cell lung cancer.

This chain connects TRBV5-1 to TRBJ1-1; D uncertain. Germline CDR1 is SGHRS and CDR2 is YFSETQ. V was shortened by 0 bases and J by 1 base, with 7 bases between the two germline ends. The CDR3 is 14 amino acids. The CDR3 nucleotides read TGCGCCAGCAGCTTGGGTGGCAAGAACACTGAAGCTTTCTTT. Amino acid sequence: CASSLGGKNTEAFF. Complete variable domain (other parts from reference TRBV5-1 and TRBJ1-1): KAGVTQTPRYLIKTRGQQVTLSCSPISGHRSVSWYQQTPGQGLQFLFEYFSETQRNKGNFPGRFSGRQFSNSRSEMNVSTLELGDSALYLCASSLGGKNTEAFFGQGTRLTVV.

This clonotype is large within its sample. The CDR3 DNA follows: TGCAGTGCTACCGACAGGGATAGGTTGAACACTGAAGCTTTCTTT. Translation: CSATDRDRLNTEAFF. The rearrangement uses TRBV20-1 and TRBJ1-1, with 7 nucleotides matching TRBD1. The CDR3 totals 15 residues. Germline lookup yields CDR1 DFQATT and CDR2 SNEGSKA (reference sequence). V gave up 4 bases and J gave up 0 bases; unmatched junction bases: 8.